The 28 T cell receptor beta chains reported below all come from one sample, sequenced in a study of response to subunit inactivated influenza vaccine. From the RT-PCR reads, TCRdb called clonotypes with MiXCR, one entry per CDR3 protein. The sample lists about 780,000 distinct CDR3 sequences; about 18% were seen once. The sample was PBMCs from blood, taken more than 4 days after vaccination. These receptors were obtained from a man aged 50-60 years who received an inactivated influenza vaccine.

This clonotype has a handful of counts. V usage is TRBV9 and J usage is TRBJ2-3; D is possibly TRBD2 (6 bases). Deletions cut 3 bases from V and 0 bases from J, with 20 bases between. This CDR3 region has 18 residues. Germline CDR1 reads SGDLS; CDR2 reads YYNGEE. The CDR3 sequence: CASSAMPVSGSSTDTQYF. The CDR3 nucleotides are TGTGCCAGCAGCGCAATGCCTGTTAGCGGATCTAGCACAGATACGCAGTATTTT.

This clonotype was recorded a few times. The rearrangement joins TRBV29-1 to TRBJ1-1, with a weak D call TRBD1 (5 bases). The CDR3 spans 14 residues. With 6 bases removed from V and 1 base from J, the gap between germline ends came to 15 bases. The V gene's germline CDR1 is SQVTM and CDR2 ANQGSEA. The CDR3 nucleotides are TGCAGCGTGAGGACGGGGGGAGGGAACACTGAAGCTTTCTTT. Its translation: CSVRTGGGNTEAFF. Complete variable domain (other parts from reference TRBV29-1 and TRBJ1-1): SAVISQKPSRDICQRGTSLTIQCQVDSQVTMMFWYRQQPGQSLTLIATANQGSEATYESGFVIDKFPISRPNLTFSTLTVSNMSPEDSSIYLCSVRTGGGNTEAFFGQGTRLTVV.

The chain couples TRBV11-3 to TRBJ2-1; maybe TRBD1 (5 bases). There are 12 residues in the CDR3. From germline, CDR1 is SGHNT and CDR2 YENEEA. Trimming pared 5 bases from V and 7 bases from J, leaving 9 bases between. The CDR3 DNA reads as TGTGCCAGCAGCGCAGGGTGGAATGAGCAGTTCTTC. This sequence encodes CASSAGWNEQFF.

The rearrangement uses TRBV11-2 and TRBJ2-5; TRBD1 agrees at 9 bases. The V gene end was trimmed by 4 bases and the J gene end by 5 bases; junction bases not matched to a gene: 14. In germline, CDR1 is SGHAT, CDR2 FQNNGV. CDR3 length: 17 residues. The CDR3 reads CASSSFHRDRVSETQYF. CDR3 DNA sequence: TGTGCCAGCAGCTCCTTCCACCGGGACAGGGTTTCTGAGACCCAGTACTTC. Complete variable domain (other parts from reference TRBV11-2 and TRBJ2-5): EAGVAQSPRYKIIEKRQSVAFWCNPISGHATLYWYQQILGQGPKLLIQFQNNGVVDDSQLPKDRFSAERLKGVDSTLKIQPAKLEDSAVYLCASSSFHRDRVSETQYFGPGTRLLVL.

This clonotype showed up just a few times. V gene TRBV4-1 combines with J gene TRBJ2-7; TRBD1 matches 7 bases. After removal of 4 bases from V and 2 bases from J, the junction contained 11 bases not matched to a gene. The germline V gene encodes CDR1 MGHRA and CDR2 YSYEKL. This CDR3 contains 16 residues. CDR3 bases: TGCGCCAGCAGCCCTATGGCCGGGACAGAGACCTACGAGCAGTACTTC. Its translation: CASSPMAGTETYEQYF.

This clonotype was seen only a few times. The chain links TRBV20-1 to TRBJ2-1, with unresolved D. Germline V CDR1 and CDR2: DFQATT, SNEGSKA (reference sequence). V was trimmed by 5 bases and J by 9 bases, leaving 23 bases between them. The CDR3 is made up of 15 amino acids. Written as DNA, the CDR3 is TGCAGTGCTGCCCCCGAGACGACCCACCGCGGTGAGCAGTTCTTC. This translates into CSAAPETTHRGEQFF.

This clonotype was seen more than once but under ten times. The genes are TRBV5-6 and TRBJ2-5; a possible D gene is TRBD2 (5 bases). Per germline, CDR1 SGHDT and CDR2 YYEEEE. V lost 2 bases and J 5 bases, leaving 13 bases between the germline ends. This CDR3 comprises 14 residues. The CDR3 here is CASSLSGLRETQYF. For the CDR3, the DNA is TGTGCCAGCAGCTTATCGGGATTGAGGGAGACCCAGTACTTC.

The chain combines TRBV11-1 with TRBJ2-1; 7 positions match TRBD1. Per the germline V gene, CDR1 is SGHAT and CDR2 is FQDESV (reference sequence). V dropped 1 base and J dropped 4; count of bases not matched to a gene: 13. The CDR3 length is 18 residues. The CDR3 sequence is CASSLDGLGGGYYNEQFF. CDR3 sequence (DNA): TGTGCCAGCAGCTTAGACGGGCTAGGGGGCGGTTATTACAATGAGCAGTTCTTC.

This clonotype came up a few times. This sequence joins TRBV28 and TRBJ2-3; D tentatively fits TRBD1 or TRBD2 (5 bases each). The germline V and J ends were trimmed by 5 bases and 0 bases, with 24 bases remaining between them. The CDR3 loop spans 19 amino acids. Germline V gene sequence: CDR1 MDHEN, CDR2 SYDVKM. CDR3 DNA sequence: TGTGCCAGCAGTGCCCCCCAGGGTCGGTCTAGCCTTAGCACAGATACGCAGTATTTT. Translated, it gives CASSAPQGRSSLSTDTQYF.

The J gene is TRBJ2-5, the V gene TRBV12-3 or TRBV12-4; D possibly uses TRBD1 or TRBD2 (5 bases each). V was clipped by 6 bases and J by 4 bases, with 15 bases between them. This CDR3 region has 14 residues. The CDR3 loop is CASRRDDTAETQYF. CDR3 in DNA: TGTGCCAGCAGACGGGACGACACGGCAGAGACCCAGTACTTC.

This clonotype appeared a single time. The chain has TRBV12-3 or TRBV12-4 and TRBJ1-2; D is uncertain. The CDR3 is made up of 13 amino acids. V lost 2 bases and J lost 5, with 9 bases in between. The CDR3 nucleotides read TGTGCCAGCAGTTTACAGGCAGCTTATGGCTACACCTTC. Encoded protein: CASSLQAAYGYTF.

The V and J genes are TRBV6-1 and TRBJ2-3; no reliable D call. The V end was cut by 5 bases, the J end by 2 bases, with 11 bases between. Germline V lookup: CDR1 MNHNS, CDR2 SASEGT. There are 14 residues in the CDR3. For the CDR3, the DNA is TGTGCCAGCAGTCCATGGGCCCCCACAGATACGCAGTATTTT. This encodes CASSPWAPTDTQYF.

This rearrangement joins TRBV7-3 to TRBJ2-1, with 10 positions matching TRBD2. With V trimmed by 1 base and J by 8 bases, 5 bases remained unmatched. Germline lookup yields CDR1 SGHTA and CDR2 FQGTGA. The CDR3 covers 15 residues. The CDR3: CASSLNLAGDDEQFF. Written as DNA, the CDR3 is TGTGCCAGCAGCTTAAACCTAGCGGGAGACGATGAGCAGTTCTTC.

This clonotype was counted only a few times. This rearrangement joins TRBV5-6 to TRBJ2-7, with TRBD1 as a possible D gene (6 bases). CDR1 is SGHDT, CDR2 YYEEEE, per germline. Trimming took 4 bases from V and 6 from J, leaving 11 bases between them. The length of the CDR3 is 12 residues. The CDR3 DNA sequence: TGTGCCAGCAGCCTACAGGGAACCGAGCAGTACTTC. Amino acids: CASSLQGTEQYF. Looking up the rest from reference TRBV5-6 and TRBJ2-7 gives the full variable domain: DAGVTQSPTHLIKTRGQQVTLRCSPKSGHDTVSWYQQALGQGPQFIFQYYEEEERQRGNFPDRFSGHQFPNYSSELNVNALLLGDSALYLCASSLQGTEQYFGPGTRLTVT.

The rearrangement uses TRBV13 and TRBJ2-1; a weak D match, TRBD2 (7 bases). This CDR3 comprises 15 residues. Between the trimmed V and J ends, which lost 2 bases and 5 bases, there was a span of 13 bases. The germline gives CDR1 PRHDT, CDR2 FYEKMQ (reference sequence). The CDR3 coding sequence is TGTGCCAGCAGCTTATGGGGGGGGGCCGACAATGAGCAGTTCTTC. It specifies CASSLWGGADNEQFF.

The V gene is TRBV4-1, the J gene TRBJ2-3; 10 positions match TRBD1. The length of the CDR3 is 17 residues. Trimming at V came to 3 bases and at J to 4 bases, leaving 10 bases not matched to a gene. Germline values: CDR1 MGHRA, CDR2 YSYEKL. This CDR3 is CASSQAPGQGYPDTQYF. The DNA for the CDR3 is TGCGCCAGCAGCCAGGCACCGGGACAGGGGTATCCAGATACGCAGTATTTT.

This clonotype was found a few times. One end of the junction does not line up with germline, which may come from a read error. The V and J genes are TRBV7-8 and TRBJ2-6, with 11 positions matching TRBD1. The CDR3 is 15 amino acids. Germline V lookup: CDR1 SGHVS, CDR2 FQNEAQ. Written as DNA, the CDR3 is TGTGCCAGCAGCTTACCGGGACAGGGGGTCAACGTCCTGACTTTC. Residues: CASSLPGQGVNVLTF.

This clonotype showed up many times. This chain joins TRBV4-3 and TRBJ2-1; 7 bases are shared with TRBD1. The trim removed 4 bases at V and 5 bases at J, leaving 11 bases unmatched. Germline CDR1 is LGHNA and CDR2 is YSLEER. The CDR3 is 16 residues long. CDR3 sequence reads: CASSRNRGRLDNEQFF. The CDR3 bases are TGCGCCAGCAGCCGGAACAGGGGAAGGCTAGACAATGAGCAGTTCTTC.

The chain carries TRBV5-1 and TRBJ2-3; 11 bases align to TRBD2. After removal of 2 bases from V and 5 bases from J, the junction contained 4 bases not matched to a gene. Germline assignment: CDR1 SGHRS and CDR2 YFSETQ. This CDR3 spans 15 amino acids. This CDR3 is CASSLTSGSQDTQYF. The CDR3 nucleotides read TGCGCCAGCAGCTTAACTAGCGGGAGTCAAGATACGCAGTATTTT. The full variable domain, in which reference TRBV5-1 and TRBJ2-3 provide the parts outside the CDR3, is KAGVTQTPRYLIKTRGQQVTLSCSPISGHRSVSWYQQTPGQGLQFLFEYFSETQRNKGNFPGRFSGRQFSNSRSEMNVSTLELGDSALYLCASSLTSGSQDTQYFGPGTRLTVL.

The chain carries TRBV10-2 and TRBJ2-5, with 7 bases that match TRBD1. CDR1 is WSHSY and CDR2 is SAAADI in the germline V gene. The V gene end was trimmed by 1 base and the J gene end by 5 bases; junction bases not matched to a gene: 16. The CDR3 loop spans 18 amino acids. The CDR3 is CASSELLPIRGSEETQYF. CDR3 sequence (DNA): TGCGCCAGCAGTGAGTTATTACCGATCAGGGGGTCCGAGGAGACCCAGTACTTC.

This rearrangement joins TRBV5-5 to TRBJ2-5; D is unresolved. The V end was cut by 3 bases, the J end by 5 bases, with 11 bases between. This CDR3 is built from 13 residues. The germline V gene has CDR1 SGHKS and CDR2 YYEKEE (reference sequence). The CDR3 DNA sequence: TGTGCCAGCAGCTCCAACGTCCCTGAGACCCAGTACTTC. Protein sequence: CASSSNVPETQYF.

The chain recombines TRBV7-8 with TRBJ2-2; D assignment may be TRBD1 or TRBD2 (5 bases each). The V gene's germline CDR1 is SGHVS and CDR2 FQNEAQ. This CDR3 region has 14 residues. V was cut by 6 bases and J by 4 bases, with 12 bases left in between. The chain's CDR3 is CASRQGPITGELFF. CDR3 DNA sequence: TGTGCCAGCAGGCAGGGACCTATCACCGGGGAGCTGTTTTTT.

The V gene is TRBV7-2, the J gene TRBJ2-7, with TRBD1 as a possible D gene (5 bases). Germline CDR1 reads SGHTA; CDR2 reads FQGNSA. V was clipped by 1 base and J by 5 bases, with 18 bases between them. The CDR3 has 16 residues. The CDR3 sequence is CASSLGLGRVPNEQYF. In DNA form, the CDR3 reads TGTGCCAGCAGCTTAGGGTTAGGCAGGGTTCCCAACGAGCAGTACTTC.

The chain recombines TRBV7-2 with TRBJ2-5, with D possibly matching TRBD2 (6 bases). V lost 11 bases to trimming and J lost 4 bases, with 14 bases between them. Germline V gene lookup returns CDR1 SGHTA and CDR2 FQGNSA. The CDR3 loop spans 12 amino acids. DNA of the CDR3: TGTGCCGCGGGGTCGCGAACAGAGACCCAGTACTTC. Translating gives CAAGSRTETQYF. Together with reference TRBV7-2 and TRBJ2-5, the CDR3 gives the full variable domain: GAGVSQSPSNKVTEKGKDVELRCDPISGHTALYWYRQSLGQGLEFLIYFQGNSAPDKSGLPSDRFSAERTGGSVSTLTIQRTQQEDSAVYLCAAGSRTETQYFGPGTRLLVL.

The rearrangement links TRBV5-1 to TRBJ2-1; no reliable D call. Trimming took 0 bases from V and 4 from J, leaving 14 bases between them. CDR1 SGHRS and CDR2 YFSETQ come from the germline V gene. The CDR3 contains 16 residues. CDR3 sequence (DNA): TGCGCCAGCAGCTTGGTGTCGCTCGACGGATACAATGAGCAGTTCTTC. Protein: CASSLVSLDGYNEQFF.

This chain links TRBV7-9 with TRBJ2-1; D is possibly TRBD2 (7 bases). Deletions cut 3 bases from V and 10 bases from J, with 16 bases between. The CDR3 length is 14 residues. Looked up from germline, CDR1 is SEHNR and CDR2 is FQNEAQ (reference sequence). The CDR3 nucleotides read TGTGCCAGCAGCTTTGCTCGGGGGGCAAGGGAGCAGTTCTTC. It specifies CASSFARGAREQFF.

This chain connects TRBV29-1 to TRBJ2-1; TRBD2 aligns across 8 bases. Germline V gene lookup returns CDR1 SQVTM and CDR2 ANQGSEA. CDR3 size: 12 residues. With 7 bases clipped from V and 6 bases from J, the junction kept 5 bases outside the gene matches. CDR3 in amino acids: CSGRGGVNEQFF. The CDR3 nucleotides read TGCAGCGGACGGGGGGGGGTCAATGAGCAGTTCTTC.

This clonotype was observed many times. The genes are TRBV20-1 and TRBJ1-6; 7 nucleotides line up with TRBD1. Germline-derived CDR1 and CDR2 are DFQATT and SNEGSKA (reference sequence). The trim removed 3 bases at V and 0 bases at J, leaving 2 bases unmatched. The CDR3 has 15 residues. CDR3 region: CSARGDSSYNSPLHF. The CDR3 DNA sequence: TGCAGTGCTAGGGGGGACAGCTCCTATAATTCACCCCTCCACTTT.